A single T cell receptor beta chain is shown here with its context. The antigen remains unidentified. A junction boundary mismatches the germline segment, possibly from a read error. These data are taken from a study of cytomegalovirus exposure and HLA in healthy donors. Turning to the study itself: Unique TCR beta sequences numbering some 110 million came from 150 million to 200 million T cells in an earlier analysis.

Germline V CDR1 and CDR2: MNHEY, SVGAGI. The CDR3 has 11 residues. PCR used 60 Vbeta primers and 13 Jbeta primers. Sequencing was performed with immunoSEQ multiplex PCR; in TCRdb, only in-frame clones are kept and a portion is missing. The sample lists under 90,000 clones, over 70% occurring once. Study-wide findings and caveats: In an earlier analysis, productive rearrangement rates for most beta V segments clustered near 87% or 30%.

Nominal health characterized the donors when sampled, though unrecorded immune exposures were likely. The chain combines TRBV6-5 with TRBJ2-1; TRBD2 matches at 9 bases. Sequencing was done on a sample of PBMCs. This TCR derives from a man in his fifties in good health and CMV-seropositive. The CDR3 here is CASHWGREGIF. CDR3 in DNA: TGTGCCAGCCACTGGGGGCGGGAGGGAATCTTC.